This T cell receptor (beta chain) was identified in a study of blood T cell repertoires in COVID-19. The table came from immunoSEQ multiplex PCR; TCRdb's copy has only in-frame clones and leaves some out. This sample carries some 320,000 clones, approximately 89% of them seen once, and the ten largest clones take over 4%. Self-reported history from a screening survey and questionnaire set each donor's cohort. Germline CDR1 and CDR2: KGHSH and LQKENI. The CDR3 is made up of 16 amino acids. With 4 bases clipped from V and 2 bases from J, the junction kept 8 bases outside the gene matches. This TCR was sampled from a woman aged 25 to 45 who had recovered from COVID-19. The V and J genes are TRBV18 and TRBJ2-1; 7 bases are a match to TRBD1. Sequencing was carried out using PBMCs or T cells enriched from blood (not recorded which). The CDR3 DNA sequence: TGTGCCAGCTCACTTATGACAGGGTTGCCCTACAATGAGCAGTTCTTC. Translation gives CASSLMTGLPYNEQFF.